The rows below give T cell receptor beta chains drawn from one sample of a study of T-cell memory formation after mild COVID-19. TCRdb processed the 5' RACE reads anew with MiXCR; each CDR3 protein has one entry. The sample contains fewer than 600,000 distinct CDR3 sequences, roughly 21% of which appear only once. The sequencing sample was made of PBMCs or a T cell subset sorted from them (not recorded which). Receptors originate from an adult woman who had mild COVID-19 (a few samples of this study predate the infection). Cell type and time point are not known. Both conserved end residues are part of each CDR3. A D gene is named only where the DNA matches it firmly. Only part of the rows carry a size: once, few, many, or a class if the clone is expanded.

j_call d_call v_call clone_size cdr3_nt cdr3_aa
TRBJ1-2 . TRBV7-6 few TGTGCCAGCAGCTTAGCAGGGTATGATGGCTACACCTTC CASSLAGYDGYTF
TRBJ1-5 . TRBV18 few TGTGCCAGCTCCTCCCTGGATAGCAATCAGCCCCAGCATTTT CASSSLDSNQPQHF
TRBJ2-7 TRBD2 TRBV29-1 . TGCAGCGTCCTAGGCAGGACTAGCAGAACCTACTACGAGCAGTACTTC CSVLGRTSRTYYEQYF
TRBJ1-1 . TRBV18 few TGTGCCAGCTCACCATCGGGGTACACTGAAGCTTTCTTT CASSPSGYTEAFF
TRBJ2-7 TRBD2 TRBV12-3/TRBV12-4 few TGTGCCAGCAGCCCATTCGTTCTAGCGGGAGCCCCCTACGAGCAGTACTTC CASSPFVLAGAPYEQYF
TRBJ2-7 . TRBV2 few TGTGCCAGCAAGCGGACAGCTTCCTACGAGCAGTACTTC CASKRTASYEQYF
TRBJ2-1 . TRBV5-6 few TGTGCCAGCAGCTTGGGACAGCTTACAAGCAATGAGCAGTTCTTC CASSLGQLTSNEQFF
TRBJ2-5 . TRBV7-2 few TGTGCCAGCAGCGCTCGCAGGGAAGAGACCCAGTACTTC CASSARREETQYF
TRBJ1-1 . TRBV12-3/TRBV12-4 many TGTGCCAGCAGTCCACCGGTAGGGGGAGGGGACACTGAAGCTTTCTTT CASSPPVGGGDTEAFF
TRBJ2-2 TRBD2 TRBV30 few TGTGCCTGGAGTATTACTAACGGACTAGCGGGGGCTGCTTACGGGGAGCTGTTTTTT CAWSITNGLAGAAYGELFF
TRBJ2-5 TRBD2 TRBV29-1 . TGCAGCGTTGAAAAGCGGGGGGATTACCAAGAGACCCAGTACTTC CSVEKRGDYQETQYF
TRBJ2-3 . TRBV7-9 . TGTGCCAGCAGCTCGCGGGGACACTCGAGAATAACCACAGATACGCAGTATTTT CASSSRGHSRITTDTQYF
TRBJ2-1 . TRBV4-3 few TGCGCCAGCAGCCAAGATCACGGGTTTGGGAATGAGCAGTTCTTC CASSQDHGFGNEQFF
TRBJ2-1 . TRBV27 many TGTGCCAGCAGTTTGGCGGGACCTAGATTCGGTGAGCAGTTCTTC CASSLAGPRFGEQFF
TRBJ2-5 TRBD2 TRBV6-5 once TGTGCCAGCAGCTTCAAGCGGGGGCTGCGGGAGACCCAGTACTTC CASSFKRGLRETQYF
TRBJ2-3 . TRBV28 once TGTGCCAGCAGTTTATCTTTAGGCACAGATACGCAGTATTTT CASSLSLGTDTQYF
TRBJ2-3 . TRBV5-1 . TGCGCCAGCAGCTTGGCCACTACCGATGTCGCAGATACGCAGTATTTT CASSLATTDVADTQYF
TRBJ2-1 TRBD2 TRBV6-1 . TGTGCCAGCAGTGAAGTCCCCAGCGGGAGTGAGTTCTTC CASSEVPSGSEFF
TRBJ2-5 . TRBV15 few TGTGCCACCAGCAGAGTGCGGGGCACCCAAGAGACCCAGTACTTC CATSRVRGTQETQYF
TRBJ2-6 . TRBV20-1 . TGCAGTGCTCGGACAGCGGGGGCCAACGTCCTGACTTTC CSARTAGANVLTF
TRBJ2-1 . TRBV4-3 . TGCGCCAGCAGCCAGGAGGGGAGAGGGGCCTACAATGAGCAGTTCTTC CASSQEGRGAYNEQFF
TRBJ2-7 TRBD2 TRBV2 . TGTGCCAGCAGTGACGAGTCTAGCGGAGACTACGAGCAGTACTTC CASSDESSGDYEQYF
TRBJ1-6 . TRBV27 . TGTGCCAGCAGTTCAGATACAGGGAGCAATTCACCCCTCCACTTT CASSSDTGSNSPLHF
TRBJ2-1 . TRBV7-9 few TGTGCCAGCAGCTTAGTCCCACCGATCTACAATGAGCAGTTCTTC CASSLVPPIYNEQFF
TRBJ2-5 . TRBV9 . TGTGCCAGCAGCGCAGACAGGGAGGCAGGGACCCAGTACTTC CASSADREAGTQYF
TRBJ1-4 . TRBV30 few TGTGCCTGGAGTGTACGCGGACTCCTTAATGAAAAACTGTTTTTT CAWSVRGLLNEKLFF
TRBJ2-7 . TRBV12-3/TRBV12-4 few TGTGCCAGCAAGGCTAGCGTAACCTACGAGCAGTACTTC CASKASVTYEQYF
TRBJ1-5 . TRBV5-1 . TGCGCCAGCAGCTTGGACGGTGAAGGGTATCAGCCCCAGCATTTT CASSLDGEGYQPQHF
TRBJ2-7 TRBD2 TRBV11-2 . TGTGCCAGCAGCCCTACTAGCGGGGGGCCCTACGAGCAGTACTTC CASSPTSGGPYEQYF